This TCR beta chain comes out of a study of CD8 T cells in ankylosing spondylitis. Germline V gene lookup returns CDR1 SNHLY and CDR2 FYNNEI. With V trimmed by 8 bases and J by 3 bases, 7 bases remained unmatched. CDR3 size: 13 residues. This clonotype was recorded a few times. Its antigen is currently unknown. Regarding the study as a whole: Significant enrichment of disease-linked clones was reportedly seen in matched ankylosing spondylitis synovial fluid. Relatively rare in peripheral blood, disease-linked clones were also CD8+.

MiXCR was run by TCRdb on the 5' RACE reads, yielding one entry per CDR3 protein. The profile shows about 240,000 distinct CDR3 sequences, 9.5% to 12% of them singletons. Sequenced input: blood, either unsorted or a sorted T cell fraction (not recorded which). This TCR came from a male donor with ankylosing spondylitis or in good health (not recorded which). This chain uses TRBV2 with TRBJ2-7, with 7 bases aligning to TRBD1. CDR3 nucleotide sequence: TGTGCCAGCGCCGACAGGGTGAACTACGAGCAGTACTTC. Translation gives CASADRVNYEQYF.